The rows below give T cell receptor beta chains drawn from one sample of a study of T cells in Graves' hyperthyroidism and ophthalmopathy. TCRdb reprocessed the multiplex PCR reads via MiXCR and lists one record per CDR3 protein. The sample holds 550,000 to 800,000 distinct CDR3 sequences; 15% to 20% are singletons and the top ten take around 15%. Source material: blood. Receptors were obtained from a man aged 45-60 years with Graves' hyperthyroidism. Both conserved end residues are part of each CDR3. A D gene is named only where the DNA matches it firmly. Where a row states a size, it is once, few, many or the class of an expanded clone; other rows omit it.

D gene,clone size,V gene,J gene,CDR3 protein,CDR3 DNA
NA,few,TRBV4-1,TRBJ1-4,CASSQDNEKLFF,TGCGCCAGCAGCCAGGATAATGAAAAACTGTTTTTT
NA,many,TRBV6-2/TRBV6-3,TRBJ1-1,CASSYTQTTEAFF,TGTGCCAGCAGTTACACACAGACCACTGAAGCTTTCTTT
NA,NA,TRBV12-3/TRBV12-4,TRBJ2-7,CASSLRGEASYEQYF,TGTGCCAGCAGTTTACGAGGAGAGGCGTCCTACGAGCAGTACTTC
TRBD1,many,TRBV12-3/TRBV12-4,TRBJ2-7,CASSGGRGQGAYEQYF,TGTGCCAGCAGTGGGGGCAGGGGACAGGGGGCCTACGAGCAGTACTTC
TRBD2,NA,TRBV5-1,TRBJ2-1,CASSLGLAVREQFF,TGCGCCAGCAGCTTGGGACTAGCGGTGAGGGAGCAGTTCTTC
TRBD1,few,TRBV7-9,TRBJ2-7,CASSSPGTEANEQYF,TGTGCCAGCAGCTCACCCGGGACAGAAGCCAACGAGCAGTACTTC
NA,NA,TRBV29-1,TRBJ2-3,CSVDWTHGPDTQYF,TGCAGCGTTGACTGGACCCACGGTCCGGATACGCAGTATTTT
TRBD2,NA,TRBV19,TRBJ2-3,CASRASGHTDTQYF,TGTGCCAGTAGGGCTAGCGGGCACACAGATACGCAGTATTTT
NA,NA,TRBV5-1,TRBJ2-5,CASSFDPREETQYF,TGCGCCAGCAGCTTCGACCCCAGGGAAGAGACCCAGTACTTC
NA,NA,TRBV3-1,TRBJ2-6,CASSHVRSGANVLTF,TGTGCCAGCAGCCATGTCAGATCTGGGGCCAACGTCCTGACTTTC
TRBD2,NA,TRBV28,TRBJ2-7,CASSSLQRTSASYEQYF,TGTGCCAGCAGTTCATTGCAACGAACTAGCGCTTCCTACGAGCAGTACTTC
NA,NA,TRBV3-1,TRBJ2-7,CASSQARADYEQYF,TGTGCCAGCAGCCAAGCCAGGGCGGACTACGAGCAGTACTTC
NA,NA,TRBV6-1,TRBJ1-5,CASMQGYSNQPQHF,TGTGCCAGCATGCAGGGTTATAGCAATCAGCCCCAGCATTTT
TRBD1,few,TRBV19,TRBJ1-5,CASSIQGQGSQPQHF,TGTGCCAGTAGTATACAGGGACAGGGGTCTCAGCCCCAGCATTTT
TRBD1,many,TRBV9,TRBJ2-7,CATSDRVCYEQYF,TGTGCCACCTCAGACAGGGTCTGCTACGAGCAGTACTTC
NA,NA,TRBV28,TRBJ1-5,CASRYITHGQRSNQPQHF,TGTGCCAGCAGATACATCACCCATGGCCAACGGAGCAATCAGCCCCAGCATTTT
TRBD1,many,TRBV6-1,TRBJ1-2,CASSEDGGQANYGYTF,TGTGCCAGCAGTGAAGATGGTGGACAGGCAAACTATGGCTACACCTTC
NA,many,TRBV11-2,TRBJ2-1,CASSLSHVSYNEQFF,TGTGCCAGCAGCTTATCTCACGTATCCTACAATGAGCAGTTCTTC
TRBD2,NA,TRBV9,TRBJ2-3,CASSVEVAGAADTQYF,TGTGCCAGCAGCGTAGAGGTAGCGGGAGCCGCAGATACGCAGTATTTT
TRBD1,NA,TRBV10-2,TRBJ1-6,CASSPPGGARNSPLHF,TGCGCCAGCAGTCCCCCAGGGGGCGCGAGGAATTCACCCCTCCACTTT
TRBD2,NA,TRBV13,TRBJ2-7,CASSERTSGSDEQYF,TGTGCCAGCAGCGAACGGACTAGCGGGAGTGACGAGCAGTACTTC
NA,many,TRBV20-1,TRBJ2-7,CSARGLISYEQYF,TGCAGTGCTAGGGGACTGATCTCCTACGAGCAGTACTTC
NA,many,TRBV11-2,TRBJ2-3,CASSFEAPDTQYF,TGTGCCAGCAGCTTTGAAGCTCCAGATACGCAGTATTTT
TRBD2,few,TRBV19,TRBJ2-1,CASSTTGRAHGEQFF,TGTGCCAGTAGTACCACCGGGAGGGCTCATGGGGAGCAGTTCTTC
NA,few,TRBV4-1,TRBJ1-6,CASSQDRRSSYNSPLHF,TGCGCCAGCAGCCAAGATAGAAGGAGCTCCTATAATTCACCCCTCCACTTT
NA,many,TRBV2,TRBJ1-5,CASSPSLGGNQPQHF,TGTGCCAGCAGCCCCAGCCTGGGTGGCAATCAGCCCCAGCATTTT
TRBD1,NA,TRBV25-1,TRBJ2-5,CASSESTGYQETQYF,TGTGCCAGCAGTGAATCGACAGGGTACCAAGAGACCCAGTACTTC
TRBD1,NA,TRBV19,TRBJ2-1,CASSTRDRAGNEQFF,TGTGCCAGTAGTACCCGGGACAGGGCGGGTAATGAGCAGTTCTTC
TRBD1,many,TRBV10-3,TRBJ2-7,CAISESGQGASYEQYF,TGTGCCATCAGTGAGTCGGGTCAGGGGGCCTCCTACGAGCAGTACTTC
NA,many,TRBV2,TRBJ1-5,CASSEALWGLSNQPQHF,TGTGCCAGCAGTGAAGCGCTTTGGGGTCTGAGCAATCAGCCCCAGCATTTT
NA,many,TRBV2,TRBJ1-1,CASRFGPNTEAFF,TGTGCCAGCAGATTTGGACCGAACACTGAAGCTTTCTTT
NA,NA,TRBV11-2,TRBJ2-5,CASAGRGLETQYF,TGTGCCTCAGCTGGTAGGGGCTTGGAGACCCAGTACTTC
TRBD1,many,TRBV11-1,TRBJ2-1,CASTKTGSHEQFF,TGTGCCAGCACCAAGACAGGGTCCCATGAGCAGTTCTTC
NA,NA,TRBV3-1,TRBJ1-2,CASSQDPQQGRWGYTF,TGTGCCAGCAGCCAAGATCCGCAACAGGGTCGATGGGGCTACACCTTC
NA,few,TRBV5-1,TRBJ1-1,CASRPPGRINTEAFF,TGCGCCAGCAGGCCACCGGGACGGATTAACACTGAAGCTTTCTTT
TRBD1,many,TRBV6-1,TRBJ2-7,CASSDRTGSYEQYF,TGTGCCAGCAGTGACAGGACAGGCTCCTACGAGCAGTACTTC
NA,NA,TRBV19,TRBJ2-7,CASSIKREAAEQYF,TGTGCCAGTAGTATAAAGAGAGAAGCCGCCGAGCAGTACTTC
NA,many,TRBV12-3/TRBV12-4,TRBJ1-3,CASNHYSGNTIYF,TGTGCCAGCAATCATTACTCTGGAAACACCATATATTTT
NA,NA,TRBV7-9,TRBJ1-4,CASSLEQIPEKLFF,TGTGCCAGCAGCTTAGAACAGATTCCTGAAAAACTGTTTTTT
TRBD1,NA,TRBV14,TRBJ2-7,CASSQDRDRNWYEQYF,TGTGCCAGCAGCCAAGACCGGGACAGGAATTGGTACGAGCAGTACTTC
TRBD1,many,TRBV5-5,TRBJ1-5,CASSPDGTVNQPQHF,TGTGCCAGCAGTCCCGACGGGACAGTCAATCAGCCCCAGCATTTT
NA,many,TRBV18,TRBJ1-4,CASSPLEGEVEKLFF,TGTGCCAGCTCACCACTCGAAGGGGAGGTCGAAAAACTGTTTTTT
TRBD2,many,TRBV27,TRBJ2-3,CASSLKGLAGPSTDTQYF,TGTGCCAGCAGTTTAAAAGGACTAGCGGGACCTAGCACAGATACGCAGTATTTT
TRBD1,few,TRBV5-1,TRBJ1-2,CASSLGDRVNYGYTF,TGCGCCAGCAGCTTGGGGGACAGAGTGAACTATGGCTACACCTTC
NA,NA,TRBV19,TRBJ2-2,CASNSWTANTGELFF,TGTGCCAGTAACTCCTGGACGGCGAACACCGGGGAGCTGTTTTTT
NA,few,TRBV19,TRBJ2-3,CASSITDSSTDTQYF,TGTGCCAGTAGTATAACGGACAGTAGCACAGATACGCAGTATTTT
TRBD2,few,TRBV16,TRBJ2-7,CASSPSGGGHHEQYF,TGTGCCAGCAGCCCTTCTGGGGGAGGGCACCACGAGCAGTACTTC
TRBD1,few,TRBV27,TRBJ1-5,CASSPHRGEQPQHF,TGTGCCAGCAGTCCACACAGGGGTGAACAGCCCCAGCATTTT
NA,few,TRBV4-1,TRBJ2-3,CASSQRDRALDTQYF,TGCGCCAGCAGCCAACGGGACCGAGCATTAGATACGCAGTATTTT
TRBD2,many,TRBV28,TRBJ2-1,CASSKGLAGNNEQFF,TGTGCCAGCAGTAAGGGACTAGCGGGAAACAATGAGCAGTTCTTC
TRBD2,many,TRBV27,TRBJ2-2,CASSLGLAAAGELFF,TGTGCCAGCAGTCTTGGACTAGCGGCTGCCGGGGAGCTGTTTTTT
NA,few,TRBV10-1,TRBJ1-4,CASGPGINEKLFF,TGCGCCAGCGGGCCTGGAATTAATGAAAAACTGTTTTTT